A selection of T cell receptor beta chains follows, all from one sample in a study of shared clonotypes between healthy human individuals. The protocol was immunoSEQ multiplex PCR, while the TCRdb copy is restricted to in-frame clones and leaves out a portion. The sample holds about 2,200,000 clones, more than 85% seen once. Sequenced material: naive CD8+ T cells from PBMCs. These receptors all stem from a man aged 18 to 35 in good health. Some clones in this sample may be carry-over from other donors' samples. Each CDR3 is given with its conserved first and last residue. The D gene is left open where the match is weak. The size entry is marked missing in some rows and otherwise reads once, few, many or a size class.

d_call j_call clone_size v_call cdr3_aa cdr3_nt
. TRBJ2-5 . TRBV4-3 CASSPRGSRQYQETQYF TGCGCCAGCAGCCCGAGGGGTAGCAGGCAGTACCAAGAGACCCAGTACTTC
. TRBJ2-5 . TRBV5-1 CASSPWADGETQYF TGCGCCAGCAGTCCCTGGGCCGATGGGGAGACCCAGTACTTC
. TRBJ2-7 . TRBV29-1 CSVISYEQYF TGCAGCGTTATTAGCTACGAGCAGTACTTC
. TRBJ1-1 few TRBV27 CASSLFRNTEAFF TGTGCCAGCAGTTTATTTAGGAACACTGAAGCTTTCTTT
TRBD2 TRBJ2-1 once TRBV5-1 CASSLEREVNEQFF TGCGCCAGCAGCTTGGAGCGGGAGGTTAATGAGCAGTTCTTC
. TRBJ1-3 once TRBV6-1 CASSEGGAIGNTIYF TGTGCCAGCAGTGAAGGGGGGGCTATTGGAAACACCATATATTTT
TRBD1 TRBJ2-6 . TRBV7-9 CAIQDPRGQLYSGANVLTF TGTGCCATCCAGGATCCCCGGGGACAGCTATACTCTGGGGCCAACGTCCTGACTTTC
TRBD1 TRBJ1-1 . TRBV11-2 CASSHRGTEAFF TGTGCCAGCAGCCACAGGGGGACTGAAGCTTTCTTT
. TRBJ1-1 . TRBV7-9 CASSSIQEPTKAFF TGTGCCAGCAGCAGCATACAGGAACCCACGAAAGCTTTCTTT
TRBD2 TRBJ2-7 . TRBV27 CASSSGLAGRFSYEQYF TGTGCCAGCAGTTCGGGACTAGCGGGACGCTTTTCCTACGAGCAGTACTTC
TRBD2 TRBJ2-7 . TRBV6-5 CASSPLAGESYEQYF TGTGCCAGCAGCCCACTAGCGGGGGAGTCCTACGAGCAGTACTTC
. TRBJ2-1 . TRBV6-5 CASSYTGGGQFF TGTGCCAGCAGTTACACGGGTGGGGGGCAGTTCTTC
TRBD1 TRBJ2-2 . TRBV9 CASSAPKTGSSSGELFF TGTGCCAGCAGCGCCCCAAAGACAGGGAGCTCCTCCGGGGAGCTGTTTTTT
. TRBJ2-3 . TRBV19 CASSILGHTDTQYF TGTGCCAGTAGTATTCTGGGACACACAGATACGCAGTATTTT
. TRBJ2-2 . TRBV9 CASSGLGVGGELFF TGTGCCAGCAGCGGATTGGGAGTTGGCGGGGAGCTGTTTTTT
. TRBJ2-7 . TRBV25-1 CASSASGFGEQYF TGTGCCAGCAGTGCTTCGGGGTTCGGCGAGCAGTACTTC
. TRBJ1-4 . TRBV27 CASSPSQGEANEKLFF TGTGCCAGCAGTCCATCTCAGGGAGAAGCTAATGAAAAACTGTTTTTT
. TRBJ2-3 . TRBV4-3 CASSQEAPPWTDTQYF TGCGCCAGCAGCCAAGAGGCCCCGCCATGGACAGATACGCAGTATTTT
TRBD1 TRBJ2-7 . TRBV29-1 CSVDARTGTGPHEQYF TGCAGCGTTGATGCCAGAACCGGGACAGGGCCTCACGAGCAGTACTTC
. TRBJ2-1 . TRBV13 CASSLGRGNEQFF TGTGCCAGCAGCTTAGGCCGGGGGAATGAGCAGTTCTTC
. TRBJ1-2 . TRBV10-3 CAIRSEEANYGYTF TGTGCCATCAGGTCAGAGGAGGCTAACTATGGCTACACCTTC
. TRBJ1-1 . TRBV27 CASSLYRAGTTEAFF TGTGCCAGCAGTTTATACAGGGCGGGGACAACTGAAGCTTTCTTT
. TRBJ2-1 . TRBV11-2 CASSLEQDYNEQFF TGTGCCAGCAGCTTAGAACAGGACTACAATGAGCAGTTCTTC
TRBD2 TRBJ2-5 once TRBV19 CASSTSGVTLETQYF TGTGCCAGTAGTACTAGCGGAGTCACCTTGGAGACCCAGTACTTC
TRBD2 TRBJ2-7 . TRBV7-6 CASSWGGRYEQYF TGTGCCAGCAGCTGGGGCGGGAGGTACGAGCAGTACTTC
. TRBJ2-2 . TRBV27 CASSLYPAGNTGELFF TGTGCCAGCAGTTTATACCCCGCAGGGAACACCGGGGAGCTGTTTTTT
. TRBJ1-1 . TRBV5-8 CASSLAPSEAFF TGTGCCAGCAGCTTGGCGCCATCCGAAGCTTTCTTT
TRBD1 TRBJ2-2 many TRBV27 CASFDRGSTGELFF TGTGCCAGCTTCGACAGGGGTAGCACCGGGGAGCTGTTTTTT
. TRBJ1-5 . TRBV27 CASSPNGSPNQPQHF TGTGCCAGCAGCCCCAACGGTAGCCCCAATCAGCCCCAGCATTTT
TRBD1 TRBJ2-7 . TRBV7-9 CASSPGQVEQYF TGTGCCAGCAGCCCGGGACAGGTCGAGCAGTACTTC